Presented here are 32 T cell receptor beta chains from one specimen sequenced in a study of monozygotic twins with inflammatory bowel disease (dated 2019 in TCRdb). The receptor library was made with 5' RACE. TCRdb shows the sequencer as Illumina HiSeq 2500. TCRdb reprocessed the public reads and reports one entry per CDR3 protein sequence, without DNA. This specimen's table enumerates under 150,000 distinct CDR3 sequences. The ten largest clones capture roughly 2.5% of the sample. Sequenced sample: blood. The receptors shown here come from a human donor with ulcerative colitis or Crohn's disease, or a healthy co-twin of an affected twin (not recorded which).

V usage is TRBV7-9 and J usage is TRBJ2-2; TCRdb designates TRBD1, a call that cannot be tested without DNA. The CDR3 consists of 13 residues. Germline V lookup: CDR1 SEHNR, CDR2 FQNEAQ (reference sequence). CDR3 sequence reads: CASSLDRSGELFF.

The V call is TRBV20-1, the J call TRBJ2-5; TCRdb's D call of TRBD2 is untestable without DNA. Germline V CDR1 and CDR2: DFQATT, SNEGSKA (reference sequence). The CDR3 contains 17 residues. CDR3 amino acids: CSARTGLPLPSGETQYF.

The V call is TRBV5-1, the J call TRBJ2-7; TCRdb's assignment of TRBD2 cannot be checked, as there is no DNA. This CDR3 spans 15 amino acids. Germline V CDR1 and CDR2: SGHRS, YFSETQ. The CDR3 reads CASSLLAAEAYEQYF. Full variable domain (rest looked up from reference TRBV5-1 and TRBJ2-7): KAGVTQTPRYLIKTRGQQVTLSCSPISGHRSVSWYQQTPGQGLQFLFEYFSETQRNKGNFPGRFSGRQFSNSRSEMNVSTLELGDSALYLCASSLLAAEAYEQYFGPGTRLTVT.

The chain uses TRBV27 and TRBJ2-7; TCRdb's D gene call, TRBD1, goes unchecked for lack of DNA. The CDR3 is 16 amino acids. Germline V gene sequence: CDR1 MNHEY, CDR2 SMNVEV (reference sequence). CDR3 in amino acids: CASSLFGQGAYYEQYF.

The CDR3 sequence is CASSIGVAGGPRPQYF. The rearrangement uses TRBV19 and TRBJ2-5; TCRdb outputs TRBD2, but without DNA this stays unchecked. Germline CDR1 LNHDA, CDR2 SQIVND (reference sequence). The CDR3 is 16 residues long.

The chain uses TRBV6-5 and TRBJ2-1. Germline V gene lookup returns CDR1 MNHEY and CDR2 SVGAGI. The length of the CDR3 is 15 residues. The CDR3 sequence is CASSYGQGPHNEQFF.

V is TRBV18 and J is TRBJ2-1; TCRdb proposes TRBD1, but this gene call is untestable without DNA. The CDR3 runs to 15 residues. CDR1 and CDR2 (germline): KGHSH, LQKENI. The CDR3 spells CASSPSWGAYNEQFF.

This chain connects TRBV4-3 to TRBJ1-2; TCRdb outputs TRBD1, but without DNA this stays unchecked. CDR1 LGHNA and CDR2 YSLEER come from the germline V gene. This CDR3 has 13 amino acids. CDR3 protein: CASSQVPGNGYTF.

The chain employs TRBV2 and TRBJ2-4. This CDR3 spans 16 amino acids. Germline assignment: CDR1 SNHLY and CDR2 FYNNEI. CDR3 in amino acids: CASSEDLNYAKNIQYF.

This chain links TRBV5-1 with TRBJ2-1; with no DNA, the TCRdb D assignment of TRBD1 cannot be verified. Germline CDR1 reads SGHRS; CDR2 reads YFSETQ. The CDR3 sequence is 14 residues long. Here the CDR3 reads CASSLIPGNNEQFF.

The V call is TRBV6-5, the J call TRBJ1-5; lacking DNA, the TRBD1 call made by TCRdb goes unchecked. The length of the CDR3 is 13 residues. Germline lookup yields CDR1 MNHEY and CDR2 SVGAGI. CDR3 protein: CASRQTGNQPQHF.

The rearrangement joins TRBV5-1 to TRBJ1-1. The CDR3 has 14 residues. Germline loops: CDR1 SGHRS, CDR2 YFSETQ. CDR3: CASSAGRRNTEAFF.

The chain recombines TRBV5-6 with TRBJ2-1. The CDR3 length is 16 residues. The germline gives CDR1 SGHDT, CDR2 YYEEEE. The CDR3 region is CASSLVTTPSYNEQFF.

The chain carries TRBV5-1 and TRBJ2-3. The CDR3 spans 14 residues. CDR1 and CDR2 (germline): SGHRS, YFSETQ. CDR3 sequence: CVSSVAASTDTQYF.

The chain uses TRBV18 and TRBJ1-2. CDR1 KGHSH and CDR2 LQKENI come from the germline V gene. CDR3 size: 13 residues. The CDR3 sequence is CASSPSGNYGYTF.

CDR3 in amino acids: CASSPLDFGGTQYF. V gene TRBV7-3 combines with J gene TRBJ2-5; the TRBD2 assignment by TCRdb is unverifiable without DNA. This CDR3 spans 14 amino acids. Germline lookup yields CDR1 SGHTA and CDR2 FQGTGA.

The chain carries TRBV7-2 and TRBJ2-5; no DNA is available, so the TRBD1 call from TCRdb remains unchecked. The V gene's germline CDR1 is SGHTA and CDR2 FQGNSA. The CDR3 extends over 15 amino acids. The CDR3 spells CASSLDRGAQETQYF. Full variable domain (outside the CDR3, taken from reference TRBV7-2 and TRBJ2-5): GAGVSQSPSNKVTEKGKDVELRCDPISGHTALYWYRQSLGQGLEFLIYFQGNSAPDKSGLPSDRFSAERTGGSVSTLTIQRTQQEDSAVYLCASSLDRGAQETQYFGPGTRLLVL.

This chain joins TRBV5-1 and TRBJ2-5; the TRBD1 assignment by TCRdb is unverifiable without DNA. In germline, CDR1 is SGHRS, CDR2 YFSETQ. CDR3 length: 15 amino acids. This CDR3 reads CASTFDSTRQETQYF.

J is TRBJ2-1 and V is TRBV7-3. CDR3 size: 12 residues. Germline V gene lookup returns CDR1 SGHTA and CDR2 FQGTGA. This CDR3 is CASSLMVGEQFF.

The chain uses TRBV20-1 and TRBJ1-1; TCRdb's assignment of TRBD1 cannot be checked, as there is no DNA. The CDR3 runs to 11 residues. Germline V gene sequence: CDR1 DFQATT, CDR2 SNEGSKA (reference sequence). The CDR3 reads CSAPRGELAFF.

V is TRBV4-2 and J is TRBJ2-1; the D call from TCRdb, TRBD2, cannot be confirmed without DNA. Per germline, CDR1 LGHNA and CDR2 YNFKEQ. The CDR3 sequence is 16 residues long. CDR3 sequence reads: CASSRPPGLGDNEQFF.

This chain uses TRBV6-1 with TRBJ2-2; the D call of TRBD1 rests on TCRdb alone, since no DNA is present to check it. In germline, CDR1 is MNHNS, CDR2 SASEGT. CDR3 length equals 14 residues. CDR3 protein: CASRQGAVNGELFF.

The rearrangement uses TRBV20-1 and TRBJ2-5; TCRdb names TRBD1, which stays unverified in the absence of DNA. Germline values: CDR1 DFQATT, CDR2 SNEGSKA (reference sequence). The CDR3 has 15 residues. CDR3 amino acids: CSARNPGGEGETQYF.

This chain connects TRBV5-1 to TRBJ1-2; the D call of TRBD1 rests on TCRdb alone, since no DNA is present to check it. CDR1 and CDR2 (germline): SGHRS, YFSETQ. The CDR3 runs to 15 residues. The chain's CDR3 is CASSPGQGKGYGYTF.

The CDR3 loop reads CASSPGTGGRRTEAFF. The chain is built from TRBV18 and TRBJ1-1; TCRdb's D call of TRBD1 is untestable without DNA. Germline-derived CDR1 and CDR2 are KGHSH and LQKENI. This CDR3 region has 16 residues.

This sequence joins TRBV27 and TRBJ2-7; with no DNA, the TCRdb D assignment of TRBD2 cannot be verified. Germline V gene data show CDR1 as MNHEY and CDR2 as SMNVEV (reference sequence). This CDR3 spans 15 amino acids. The CDR3 spells CASSLWTSGGYEQYF.

This chain's CDR3 is CSAREGVREAFF. The rearrangement uses TRBV20-1 and TRBJ1-1. This CDR3 has 12 residues. The germline V gene encodes CDR1 DFQATT and CDR2 SNEGSKA (reference sequence).

This chain connects TRBV20-1 to TRBJ2-2; the TCRdb D gene call, TRBD1, has no DNA to confirm it. The germline V gene encodes CDR1 DFQATT and CDR2 SNEGSKA (reference sequence). The CDR3 extends over 13 amino acids. The CDR3: CSAPGQGGGELFF.

The J gene is TRBJ2-1, the V gene TRBV27; no DNA is available, so the TRBD1 call from TCRdb remains unchecked. Germline V gives CDR1 MNHEY, CDR2 SMNVEV (reference sequence). The CDR3 is 13 amino acids. This CDR3 is CASSPFPGNEQFF.

CDR3: CASSLVAGSNSPLHF. This rearrangement joins TRBV5-1 to TRBJ1-6; TCRdb gives TRBD1 as the D gene, but with no DNA this cannot be confirmed. Germline V gene lookup returns CDR1 SGHRS and CDR2 YFSETQ. The CDR3 is 15 residues long.

The rearrangement links TRBV9 to TRBJ2-5; the TRBD1 assignment by TCRdb is unverifiable without DNA. The CDR3 is made up of 16 amino acids. CDR1 SGDLS and CDR2 YYNGEE come from the germline V gene. The CDR3 sequence is CASSTRTGAIQETQYF. Full variable domain (rest looked up from reference TRBV9 and TRBJ2-5): DSGVTQTPKHLITATGQRVTLRCSPRSGDLSVYWYQQSLDQGLQFLIQYYNGEERAKGNILERFSAQQFPDLHSELNLSSLELGDSALYFCASSTRTGAIQETQYFGPGTRLLVL.

The V gene is TRBV6-1, the J gene TRBJ2-4; without DNA, the TCRdb call of TRBD1 cannot be checked. This CDR3 has 16 amino acids. CDR1 is MNHNS and CDR2 is SASEGT in the germline V gene. The CDR3 protein is CASRGGTGLNRDIQYF.